Given below is one TCR beta chain in context. CDR1 MNHEY and CDR2 SMNVEV come from the germline V gene (reference sequence). The V segment lost 6 bases and the J segment 7 bases; nucleotides outside the gene matches: 14. CDR3 length: 15 amino acids. Authors' processing steps: Amplification from reference gene primers served as the basis for estimated nucleated cell counts. Assay: immunoSEQ multiplex PCR; the TCRdb copy retains only in-frame clones and omits some. The V and J calls and clone size come from that table; D and trimming were worked out from the DNA. The repertoire holds 230,000 or so clones, with over 80% as singletons. This record belongs to a study of blood T cell repertoires in COVID-19. In the study overall: COVID-19 samples, acute and convalescent, were from the United States, Italy and Spain. In each case, the material was cDNA or gDNA derived from T cells, B-cell-depleted T cells, or PBMCs.

Source material: peripheral blood. The chain couples TRBV27 to TRBJ2-7; 8 bases agree with TRBD1. This receptor was obtained from a human donor in a cohort sampled during active COVID-19. The CDR3 loop reads CASSHSGTGLVEQYF. The CDR3 nucleotides are TGTGCCAGCAGCCATTCCGGGACAGGACTTGTAGAGCAGTACTTC.